A single sample is the source of the 10 T cell receptor beta chains below, sequenced in a study of blood T cell repertoires in COVID-19. Only in-frame clones appear in the TCRdb table, and some are missing; sequencing was by immunoSEQ multiplex PCR. The profile covers around 100,000 clones, with 80% to 85% appearing a single time and roughly 6.2% taken by the ten largest. Material: peripheral blood. The origin of the receptors is a man in his fifties or sixties with acute or convalescent COVID-19.

This chain uses TRBV28 with TRBJ1-2, with 10 bases fitting TRBD1. CDR3 length: 14 residues. After removal of 6 bases from V and 4 bases from J, the junction contained 5 bases not matched to a gene. CDR1 is MDHEN, CDR2 SYDVKM, per germline. CDR3 residues: CASSDRGRGYGYTF. The CDR3, as DNA: TGTGCCAGCAGCGACAGGGGGCGCGGCTATGGCTACACCTTC.

This chain uses TRBV19 with TRBJ2-7; a weak D match, TRBD2 (6 bases). There are 15 residues in the CDR3. The germline V gene encodes CDR1 LNHDA and CDR2 SQIVND (reference sequence). The ends were cut back, 1 base at V and 0 bases at J, with 10 bases in the middle. The CDR3 reads CASSIVLATSYEQYF. The CDR3 bases are TGTGCCAGTAGTATAGTCCTAGCGACCTCCTACGAGCAGTACTTC.

The genes are TRBV10-3 and TRBJ1-5, with a tentative D call TRBD1 (5 bases). The germline V gene has CDR1 ENHRY and CDR2 SYGVKD. Trimming removed 4 bases at V and 2 bases at J, with 12 bases between. CDR3 length: 15 amino acids. In DNA form, the CDR3 reads TGTGCCATCAGTGTTCGGGGGGAGGGCAATCAGCCCCAGCATTTT. Its translation is CAISVRGEGNQPQHF.

The rearrangement links TRBV6-2 or TRBV6-3 to TRBJ1-3; 7 nucleotides agree with TRBD1. The germline V gene has CDR1 MNHEY and CDR2 SVGEGT. CDR3 length equals 16 residues. V lost 4 bases and J lost 0; bases outside the gene matches: 6. CDR3 loop: CASSSARGSSGNTIYF. CDR3 sequence (DNA): TGTGCCAGCAGTTCCGCCAGGGGGTCCTCTGGAAACACCATATATTTT.

The chain uses TRBV15 and TRBJ2-2; D call uncertain. V lost 6 bases, J lost 1 base, and 12 bases lay in between. This CDR3 has 15 residues. Per germline, CDR1 LNHNV and CDR2 YYDKDF (reference sequence). The CDR3 DNA follows: TGTGCCACCAGTGATAGCCGTAGGAACACCGGGGAGCTGTTTTTT. Translating gives CATSDSRRNTGELFF.

This chain joins TRBV10-3 and TRBJ2-3; TRBD1 matches 9 bases. The germline gives CDR1 ENHRY, CDR2 SYGVKD. Germline trimming cut 6 bases from V and 5 bases from J; bases unmatched to any gene: 3. The CDR3 has 13 residues. The CDR3 here is CAISGTGIDTQYF. The CDR3 DNA sequence: TGTGCCATCAGCGGGACAGGGATAGATACGCAGTATTTT.

The V and J genes are TRBV29-1 and TRBJ1-1; perhaps TRBD1 as D (5 bases). Looked up from germline, CDR1 is SQVTM and CDR2 is ANQGSEA. V shed 3 bases and J shed 4 bases, with 21 bases lying between them. This CDR3 has 16 amino acids. CDR3 bases: TGCAGCGTTGAGAAGGGAGGGGTGGTGGGTTTCACTGAAGCTTTCTTT. It yields the protein CSVEKGGVVGFTEAFF.

The V gene is TRBV7-2, the J gene TRBJ2-7, with a possible D match to TRBD1 (5 bases). The CDR3 totals 14 residues. The V gene's germline CDR1 is SGHTA and CDR2 FQGNSA. With 1 base removed from V and 0 bases from J, the gap between germline ends came to 7 bases. CDR3 bases: TGTGCCAGCAGCTTAGAGGGGATCTCCTACGAGCAGTACTTC. Amino acids: CASSLEGISYEQYF.

The chain joins TRBV7-9 to TRBJ1-2; perhaps TRBD1 as D (5 bases). With 5 bases removed from V and 4 bases from J, the gap between germline ends came to 11 bases. In germline, CDR1 is SEHNR, CDR2 FQNEAQ (reference sequence). The CDR3 runs to 13 residues. The CDR3 is CASSPWTSYGYTF. The CDR3 DNA is TGTGCCAGCAGCCCTTGGACAAGCTATGGCTACACCTTC.

The V gene is TRBV29-1, the J gene TRBJ1-1; 8 nucleotides align to TRBD1. Per the germline V gene, CDR1 is SQVTM and CDR2 is ANQGSEA. This CDR3 region has 13 residues. Trimming at V came to 7 bases and at J to 6 bases, leaving 10 bases not matched to a gene. The CDR3 spells CSAQDRDLAEAFF. The CDR3 DNA reads as TGCAGCGCTCAGGACAGGGACTTAGCTGAAGCTTTCTTT.